Following are 5 T cell receptor beta chains from one sample sequenced in a study of shared clonotypes between healthy human individuals. Some clones are missing from TCRdb's copy, which holds only in-frame ones; the method was immunoSEQ multiplex PCR. Of some 2,000,000 clones listed, roughly 94% are singletons. Sequenced: naive CD4+ T cells sorted from blood. Subset meaning: CD45RA+ positively selected. Every receptor here comes from a man aged 18-30 years in good health.

This sequence joins TRBV9 and TRBJ1-2; 7 positions match TRBD1. Germline CDR1 reads SGDLS; CDR2 reads YYNGEE. V lost 4 bases, J lost 0 bases, and 6 bases stayed unmatched. This CDR3 has 15 residues. The CDR3 DNA reads as TGTGCCAGCAGCACCGGGACAGACCCTAACTATGGCTACACCTTC. Protein: CASSTGTDPNYGYTF. The whole variable domain, remainder taken from reference TRBV9 and TRBJ1-2, is DSGVTQTPKHLITATGQRVTLRCSPRSGDLSVYWYQQSLDQGLQFLIQYYNGEERAKGNILERFSAQQFPDLHSELNLSSLELGDSALYFCASSTGTDPNYGYTFGSGTRLTVV.

The gene calls are TRBV30 and TRBJ1-2; the D is unclear. Trimming cost V 1 base and J 4 bases, with 16 bases left between them. The CDR3 consists of 15 residues. CDR1 and CDR2 (germline): GTSNPN, SVGIG (reference sequence). The CDR3 loop reads CAWSGDSQFGYGYTF. In DNA form, the CDR3 reads TGTGCCTGGAGTGGGGATAGTCAGTTTGGCTATGGCTACACCTTC. Combining the CDR3 with reference TRBV30 and TRBJ1-2 gives the whole variable domain SQTIHQWPATLVQPVGSPLSLECTVEGTSNPNLYWYRQAAGRGLQLLFYSVGIGQISSEVPQNLSASRPQDRQFILSSKKLLLSDSGFYLCAWSGDSQFGYGYTFGSGTRLTVV.

The chain is built from TRBV7-2 and TRBJ1-6; D ambiguous. The CDR3 spans 13 residues. CDR1 SGHTA and CDR2 FQGNSA come from the germline V gene. Trimming removed 2 bases from V and 8 bases from J, with 7 bases in between. The DNA for the CDR3 is TGTGCCAGCAGCTTATCTAGGGATTCACCCCTCCACTTT. Amino acid sequence: CASSLSRDSPLHF.

The J gene is TRBJ1-3, the V gene TRBV6-6; TRBD1 might be the D (5 bases). Germline-derived CDR1 and CDR2 are MNHNY and SVGAGI (reference sequence). The CDR3 has 16 residues. Between the trimmed V and J ends, which lost 0 bases and 3 bases, there was a span of 12 bases. CDR3 bases: TGTGCCAGCAGTTACTCTGGATTCAGGGATGGAAACACCATATATTTT. Translation: CASSYSGFRDGNTIYF.

This chain uses TRBV30 with TRBJ2-1, with TRBD2 matching 11 bases. Trimming removed 0 bases from V and 10 bases from J; junction bases left unmatched: 11. The CDR3 totals 16 residues. Looked up from germline, CDR1 is GTSNPN and CDR2 is SVGIG (reference sequence). CDR3 nucleotides: TGTGCCTGGAGTGTAATGACTAGCGGGGCGGCGAGCGAGCAGTTCTTC. Its translation: CAWSVMTSGAASEQFF.